A selection of T cell receptor beta chains follows, all from one sample in a study of identifying expanded T cells in peripheral blood. Repertoires were generated with immunoSEQ multiplex PCR, while TCRdb's copy carries only in-frame clones and drops some. The sample carries 81,000 or so clones, 84% recorded once. The specimen sequenced was blood. These receptors all come from a person aged 18-70 years in good health. The CDR3 runs from the conserved cysteine through the conserved F or W. A D gene is named only where the DNA matches it firmly. Not all rows give a size; the values are once, few, many and, for expanded clones, a class.

clone size,V gene,J gene,D gene,CDR3 DNA,CDR3 protein
.,TRBV6-6,TRBJ1-1,TRBD1,TGTGCCAGCATCGACAGGGTTTCTGAAGCTTTCTTT,CASIDRVSEAFF
.,TRBV19,TRBJ2-1,.,TGTGCCAGTAGTCAGAACGACCGGTATGAGCAGTTCTTC,CASSQNDRYEQFF
.,TRBV6-5,TRBJ1-1,.,TGTGCCAGCAGTTACGGCGGGGCGCCCACTGAAGCTTTCTTT,CASSYGGAPTEAFF
.,TRBV4-3,TRBJ2-1,TRBD2,TGCGCCAGCAGCCAACAGACTAGCGGGCCTTACAATGAGCAGTTCTTC,CASSQQTSGPYNEQFF
.,TRBV2,TRBJ2-7,.,TGTGCCAGCTTAAGAGGGACATCAGAGTTCTACGAGCAGTACTTC,CASLRGTSEFYEQYF
.,TRBV5-6,TRBJ2-2,.,TGTGCCAGCACCCTAACCCTGGGGGAGCTGTTTTTT,CASTLTLGELFF
.,TRBV11-3,TRBJ2-1,.,TGTGCCAGCAGCCCCCTGGGAGGAAACAATGAGCAGTTCTTC,CASSPLGGNNEQFF
.,TRBV4-2,TRBJ1-5,TRBD1,TGTGCCAGCAGCCAAGAATCGGACAGGGGGTATCATCAGCCCCAGCATTTT,CASSQESDRGYHQPQHF
.,TRBV11-3,TRBJ2-1,TRBD1,TGTGCCAGCAGCTTTCGGACAGGGGGGGCAATAGGTGAGCAGTTCTTC,CASSFRTGGAIGEQFF
.,TRBV18,TRBJ2-7,TRBD2,TGTGCCAGCTCACGAGAGCGGGATGGCCACGAGCAGTACTTC,CASSRERDGHEQYF
.,TRBV29-1,TRBJ1-2,.,TGCAGCGTTGCGGCCAGCCTGTCCCCCCTCTATGGCTACACCTTC,CSVAASLSPLYGYTF
.,TRBV11-3,TRBJ2-7,TRBD2,TGTGCCATTATAGCGGGACCATACGAGCAGTACTTC,CAIIAGPYEQYF
.,TRBV7-3,TRBJ2-7,.,TGTGCCAGCAGCTTAGGAGGAAGCGGTGGGGACGAGCAGTACTTC,CASSLGGSGGDEQYF
.,TRBV5-6,TRBJ2-1,TRBD1,TGTGCCAGCAGCCCCCCGGACAGGGAGAACCACAATGAGCAGTTCTTC,CASSPPDRENHNEQFF
.,TRBV27,TRBJ2-7,TRBD1,TGTGCCAGCAGTAGGGACAGGGACTACGAGCAGTACTTC,CASSRDRDYEQYF
.,TRBV19,TRBJ2-7,.,TGTGCCAGTAGTAATCACCAGGGCTACGAGCAGTACTTC,CASSNHQGYEQYF
.,TRBV28,TRBJ2-5,.,TGTGCCAGCAGTTCTTTGGGGCTTGAAGAGACCCAGTACTTC,CASSSLGLEETQYF
.,TRBV4-3,TRBJ1-5,.,TGCGCCAGCAGCCAAGACTTTGCCCGGGGGCCTATGGGCAATCAGCCCCAGCATTTT,CASSQDFARGPMGNQPQHF
few,TRBV5-4,TRBJ1-2,TRBD1,TGTGCCAGCAGATTCGCAGGGGGGAACTATGGCTACACCTTC,CASRFAGGNYGYTF
.,TRBV9,TRBJ2-1,TRBD2,TGTGCCAGCAGCCCTCCCGGCAGCGGGAGGGCCGATGAGCAGTTCTTC,CASSPPGSGRADEQFF
.,TRBV5-6,TRBJ1-3,.,TGTGCCAGCAGCCTGGGGACCGGCATCTCTGGAAACACCATATATTTT,CASSLGTGISGNTIYF
once,TRBV7-9,TRBJ1-2,.,TGTGCCAGCAGCTCGGGGTTAACAGGGAACTATGGCTACACCTTC,CASSSGLTGNYGYTF
many,TRBV27,TRBJ2-5,.,TGTGCCAGCACTCTGTCGGGGGGCGCGAAGGAGACCCAGTACTTC,CASTLSGGAKETQYF
.,TRBV27,TRBJ2-3,.,TGTGCCAGCAGTACGGGACACTACACAGATACGCAGTATTTT,CASSTGHYTDTQYF
.,TRBV28,TRBJ1-1,.,TGTGCCAGCAGTAGCGTGACAGGAAGAATGAACACTGAAGCTTTCTTT,CASSSVTGRMNTEAFF
few,TRBV6-5,TRBJ1-2,.,TGTGCCAGCAGTACAGCCATAGAATATGGCTACACCTTC,CASSTAIEYGYTF
.,TRBV7-2,TRBJ2-3,TRBD2,TGTGCCAGCAGTTCTCCCCATCTAGCGGGGGTAAGCACAGATACGCAGTATTTT,CASSSPHLAGVSTDTQYF
.,TRBV6-1,TRBJ2-1,.,TGTGCCAGCAGTGATCACTACAGGGATGATGAGCAGTTCTTC,CASSDHYRDDEQFF
.,TRBV11-2,TRBJ2-7,.,TGTGCCAGCAGCCGATCCTACGAGCAGTACTTC,CASSRSYEQYF
.,TRBV10-3,TRBJ2-7,TRBD1,TGTGCCATCAGTGAGTCGACAGGGGGCACCGCCGGAGAGCAGTACTTC,CAISESTGGTAGEQYF
few,TRBV29-1,TRBJ2-1,TRBD2,TGCAGCGTTGACAGCCTAGCGGGAGGGCTTGAGCAGTTCTTC,CSVDSLAGGLEQFF
.,TRBV28,TRBJ2-3,.,TGTGCCAGCACCCTCTCCGTCTCAGGAGATACGCAGTATTTT,CASTLSVSGDTQYF
.,TRBV29-1,TRBJ2-3,TRBD2,TGCAGCGTTGGGACTAGCGGAGCTAGCACAGATACGCAGTATTTT,CSVGTSGASTDTQYF